This TCR beta chain was identified in a study of T cells in Graves' hyperthyroidism and ophthalmopathy (dated by TCRdb to about 2019). For the study in its entirety: Peripheral blood was collected at initial diagnosis, before any treatment. The 75 to 100 discovery patients were randomly split 7:3 into training and test sets. TCR Vbeta CDR3 sequencing of 120 to 150 peripheral blood samples (around 45 ophthalmopathy, roughly 72 hyperthyroidism and some 17 progressor patients) is reported in the paper. Whether ophthalmopathy could be predicted prospectively was tested in an independent validation cohort made up of 18 to 20 hyperthyroidism patients plus 17 patients who later progressed to ophthalmopathy. Thyroid tissue and blood T-cell repertoires from six Graves' hyperthyroidism patients were also compared in the study. After blood sampling, hyperthyroidism patients were treated with methimazole at a starting dose of 30 mg daily, and ophthalmopathy patients were treated with high-dose intravenous methylprednisolone. To identify TCR V-J signatures that set the groups apart, the researchers used a discovery cohort of about a hundred patients, made up of approximately 43 with Graves' ophthalmopathy and 57 with stable Graves' hyperthyroidism. What the work shows at the level of the full study, not this receptor alone: During validation, the model predicted progression to ophthalmopathy a median of about 5.9 months ahead of onset, with almost 71% sensitivity and 72% to 80% specificity. Sample size was not statistically predetermined, and blinding of investigators to group allocation was not performed. A 13 V-J signature model separated ophthalmopathy from stable hyperthyroidism, with just over 85% sensitivity and 81% to 82% specificity in cross-validation and 80%/75% in testing. Most expanded thyroid clonotypes (frequency above 0.001) were also found in blood, which suggests that blood repertoires may mirror thyroid immune responses.

CDR1 SGHRS and CDR2 YFSETQ are derived from the germline V gene. The V end gives up 4 bases and the J end 8 bases, leaving 10 bases in the junction not matched to a gene. The CDR3 has 17 amino acids, counting the end cysteine and phenylalanine. Only the CDR3 DNA stays, 51 bases, in frame from base 1. This clonotype was recorded many times. Its cognate antigen has yet to be identified. No qualities accompany the bases; no much larger clone lies one base away. Ophthalmopathy patients had moderately to severely active disease, Clinical Activity Score of at least 3, NOSPECS grade of at least 4, and duration under 3 months. Any patient with an uncontrolled infection, another autoimmune disease, pregnancy or lactation was excluded. Clinical symptoms, serum thyroxine and TRAb, thyroid ultrasound, and orbital computed tomography formed the basis for the diagnoses. PBMCs were separated from 10 ml of fresh peripheral blood using Ficoll-Paque density gradient centrifugation. Total RNA was extracted using Trizol reagent, and RNA quality was assessed on an Agilent 2100 Bioanalyzer.

The TCR beta CDR3 regions were amplified from the RNA transcripts. The first round of RT-PCR for the TCR CDR3 was performed with the HTBI primer set and the Qiagen OneStep RT-PCR kit. Libraries were constructed in a second round of multiplex PCR, after which size selection and purification were carried out. Sequencing of the libraries was done on an Illumina HiSeq2000 using paired-end 100 bp reads. As for the authors' bioinformatics: SOAPnuke was used to process the raw data, with reads discarded if the reads contained adapters or uncalled bases, had a mean Phred below 15, or lacked an exact constant-primer or identifier match. COPE v1.2.5 was used to merge the high-quality paired reads, and each unique nucleotide sequence was defined as a clonotype. MiTCR v1.1 was used to align clonotypes to the IMGT TRBV, TRBD and TRBJ reference segments. The analysis included only V-J combinations with a frequency above 0.0001, which together covered approximately 99% of the repertoires. The TCS score was defined as the ratio of F50 (clonal expansion) to E x V (chaos), calculated using BLOSUM62-based TCRdist between CDR3 peptides within each V-J. Welch's t-statistics and random forest reduced roughly 530 V-J features to 10 to 15, which were used in a naive Bayes classifier (R e1071). TCRdb reran the public reads through fastp at Q25 and MiXCR, keeping productive beta chains. Duplicate CDR3 protein sequences are folded into a single record with the most common DNA and genes. The authors' filters were not applied to this entry. The sample has hundreds of thousands of distinct CDR3 sequences on record, just under 20% of them singletons. The ten largest clonotypes hold about half of the sample.

The chain joins TRBV5-1 to TRBJ2-1, with 15 middle bases fitting TRBD2. The specimen sequenced was blood. The receptor's source is a man aged 35-49 years with Graves' ophthalmopathy. The CDR3 is CASSPRTGLAGGDEQFF. The DNA sequence is given as TGCGCCAGCAGCCCCCGGACGGGACTAGCGGGAGGAGATGAGCAGTTCTTC.